These 6 T cell receptor beta chains were all obtained from the same sample, sequenced in a study of identifying expanded T cells in peripheral blood. Here immunoSEQ multiplex PCR was the method, and the copy in TCRdb shows in-frame clones only, minus some. The sample contains about 100,000 clones, 80% to 90% of which appear only once. The sequenced sample was blood. The source of these receptors is a person aged 18 to 70 in good health.

The rearrangement uses TRBV27 and TRBJ1-3; 9 bases match TRBD1. The V gene's germline CDR1 is MNHEY and CDR2 SMNVEV (reference sequence). This CDR3 is built from 17 residues. The V gene end was trimmed by 8 bases and the J gene end by 2 bases; junction bases not matched to a gene: 13. CDR3 region: CASGEQGAILAGNTIYF. For the CDR3, the DNA is TGTGCCAGCGGGGAACAGGGGGCGATTCTTGCTGGAAACACCATATATTTT.

The rearrangement uses TRBV5-8 and TRBJ1-2; no clear D gene. CDR3 length: 14 amino acids. Germline V lookup: CDR1 SGHTS, CDR2 YDEGEE. The V end lost 4 bases, the J end lost 6 bases, and 16 bases lay between the germline ends. Here the CDR3 reads CASSIRPVRDGYTF. The CDR3 DNA is TGTGCCAGCAGCATCCGTCCGGTACGGGATGGCTACACCTTC.

V gene TRBV5-1 combines with J gene TRBJ2-2; 7 bases are a match to TRBD1. The CDR3 length is 16 residues. Germline V lookup: CDR1 SGHRS, CDR2 YFSETQ. Trimming cost V 4 bases and J 0 bases; bases outside gene matches: 6. CDR3 coding DNA: TGCGCCAGCAGCAAAGGACAGGTCCCGAACACCGGGGAGCTGTTTTTT. This codes for CASSKGQVPNTGELFF. The variable domain in full, completed from reference TRBV5-1 and TRBJ2-2, reads KAGVTQTPRYLIKTRGQQVTLSCSPISGHRSVSWYQQTPGQGLQFLFEYFSETQRNKGNFPGRFSGRQFSNSRSEMNVSTLELGDSALYLCASSKGQVPNTGELFFGEGSRLTVL.

The chain couples TRBV19 to TRBJ2-1; 7 bases agree with TRBD2. Germline values: CDR1 LNHDA, CDR2 SQIVND (reference sequence). The CDR3 loop spans 16 amino acids. J gave up 4 bases and V 7 bases, and 13 bases lay outside the gene matches. CDR3 in amino acids: CASTPSRAGEYNEQFF. In DNA, the CDR3 is TGTGCCAGTACCCCCAGTAGGGCGGGGGAATACAATGAGCAGTTCTTC. Using reference TRBV19 and TRBJ2-1 for the parts outside the CDR3, the full variable domain is DGGITQSPKYLFRKEGQNVTLSCEQNLNHDAMYWYRQDPGQGLRLIYYSQIVNDFQKGDIAEGYSVSREKKESFPLTVTSAQKNPTAFYLCASTPSRAGEYNEQFFGPGTRLTVL.

In DNA form, the CDR3 reads TGTGCCAGCAGCGTAGCCCATAGCGAGCGCACAGATACGCAGTATTTT. Translating gives CASSVAHSERTDTQYF. J is TRBJ2-3 and V is TRBV9; D is possibly TRBD2 (5 bases). This CDR3 is 16 amino acids long. Trimming stripped 0 bases from V and 1 base from J, with 12 bases between. Germline V gene data show CDR1 as SGDLS and CDR2 as YYNGEE. Looking up the rest from reference TRBV9 and TRBJ2-3 gives the full variable domain: DSGVTQTPKHLITATGQRVTLRCSPRSGDLSVYWYQQSLDQGLQFLIQYYNGEERAKGNILERFSAQQFPDLHSELNLSSLELGDSALYFCASSVAHSERTDTQYFGPGTRLTVL.

The chain couples TRBV4-2 to TRBJ2-1; 13 positions match TRBD2. J gave up 15 bases and V 0 bases, and 8 bases lay outside the gene matches. CDR1 and CDR2 (germline): LGHNA, YNFKEQ. This CDR3 has 15 amino acids. For the CDR3, the DNA is TGTGCCAGCAGCCAAGATCGTGGGACTAGCGGGGAGTCGTTCTTC. It codes for CASSQDRGTSGESFF.